This T cell receptor beta chain was profiled in a study of monozygotic twins with inflammatory bowel disease. Via template switching, UMIs carrying a 6-nucleotide sample barcode were introduced. TCRdb reprocessed the 5' RACE reads and keeps a single row for each CDR3 protein, giving no DNA. The sample holds approximately 330,000 distinct CDR3 sequences. The CDR3 is 16 residues long. Sequenced input: blood. The clonotype was recovered from a human donor with ulcerative colitis or Crohn's disease, or a healthy co-twin of an affected twin (not recorded which). The chain links TRBV23-1 to TRBJ2-1. TRBV23-1 is annotated as an ORF whose role is uncertain. The chain's CDR3 is CASSQCFWLLRSEQFF.